Sequencing of this T cell receptor beta chain was carried out in a study of blood T cell repertoires in COVID-19. The wider study: Both acute and convalescent COVID-19 samples were obtained from the United States, Italy and Spain.

In the authors' methods: Nucleated cell counts were estimated from reference gene primer amplification. Here immunoSEQ multiplex PCR was the method, and the copy in TCRdb shows in-frame clones only, minus some. The DNA gave D and trimming, while V, J and clone size come from that table. In the table there are about 200,000 clones, 86% of which are singletons. The germline CDR1 and CDR2 sequences are SEHNR and FQNEAQ (reference sequence). This CDR3 has 15 amino acids. V was trimmed by 1 base and J by 6 bases, leaving 16 bases between them. This clone was recorded only once. Sequencing was done on a sample of peripheral blood. This chain joins TRBV7-9 and TRBJ2-7, with D possibly matching TRBD2 (6 bases). This receptor was identified in a woman in her forties or fifties with acute or convalescent COVID-19. CDR3 nucleotide sequence: TGTGCCAGCAGCTTAGAAGGACGGGAGTGGGCCGAGCAGTACTTC. Protein product: CASSLEGREWAEQYF.